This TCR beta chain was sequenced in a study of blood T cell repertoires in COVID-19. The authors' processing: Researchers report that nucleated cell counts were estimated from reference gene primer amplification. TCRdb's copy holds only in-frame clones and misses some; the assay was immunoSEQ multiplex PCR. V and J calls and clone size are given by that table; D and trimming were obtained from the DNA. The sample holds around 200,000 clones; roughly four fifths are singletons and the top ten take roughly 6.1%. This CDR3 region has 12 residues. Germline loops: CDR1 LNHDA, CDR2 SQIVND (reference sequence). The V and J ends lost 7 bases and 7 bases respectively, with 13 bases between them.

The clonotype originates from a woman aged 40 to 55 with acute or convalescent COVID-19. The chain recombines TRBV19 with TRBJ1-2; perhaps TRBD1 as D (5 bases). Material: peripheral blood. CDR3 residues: CASTSGGVGYTF. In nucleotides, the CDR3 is TGTGCCAGTACCTCCGGGGGGGTTGGCTACACCTTC. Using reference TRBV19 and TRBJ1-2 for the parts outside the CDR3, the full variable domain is DGGITQSPKYLFRKEGQNVTLSCEQNLNHDAMYWYRQDPGQGLRLIYYSQIVNDFQKGDIAEGYSVSREKKESFPLTVTSAQKNPTAFYLCASTSGGVGYTFGSGTRLTVV.